This T cell receptor (beta chain) was sequenced for a study of tumor and adjacent non-tumor tissue in lung cancer. In regard to this clonotype: Its antigen is unidentified. One junction end does not reproduce the germline sequence, and a read error may be involved.

Germline V gene sequence: CDR1 KGHDR, CDR2 SFDVKD. The CDR3 contains 16 residues. The template was RNA from unsorted bulk tissue. Between August and November 2014, newly diagnosed, chemotherapy-naive lung cancer patients underwent thoracic surgery in China. Study-wide findings and caveats: Compared with tumor, normal lung showed significantly lower TCR diversity. In normal lung, the top 100 clones were significantly more dominant than in tumor.

The library came from three nested PCR rounds adapted from ARM-PCR protocols. TCRdb reprocessed the multiplex PCR reads via MiXCR and lists one record per CDR3 protein. The data show about 200,000 distinct CDR3 sequences, less than 80% seen once. The source is a man aged 60-69 years with non-small cell lung cancer. Sequenced: lung tumor tissue. V and J are TRBV24-1 and TRBJ1-5; 7 positions agree with TRBD1. CDR3 DNA sequence: TGTGCCACCAGTGACTGGGACAGAGTATGGAATCATCCCCAGCATTTT. Translating it yields CATSDWDRVWNHPQHF.